Shown below are 14 T cell receptor beta chains from a single sample sequenced in a study of post-analysis software for immune sequencing data (dated by TCRdb to between 2015 and 2017). The library was prepared using PCR. Sequenced on an Illumina HiSeq 2500. To reduce PCR and sequencing biases, unique molecular identifiers were built into the TCR beta cDNA libraries. Using fastp trimming at Q25 and MiXCR clonotype assembly, TCRdb reanalyzed the public sequencing data and kept in-frame beta chains. Rows are combined by CDR3 protein, so each entry shows the most common genes and DNA. The sample table holds about 770,000 distinct CDR3 sequences, of which about 45% were seen once. The top ten hold roughly 4.4% of the sample. The paper's findings and limits, for the study overall: Patients showed significantly higher frequencies than controls for five TRBV segments, among them TRBV5-6, TRBV5-1 and TRBV20-1.

These receptors lack a known antigen. Sequenced material: blood. These receptors were taken from a girl aged 10 to 17 with multiple sclerosis.

V and J are TRBV11-1 and TRBJ1-2; D not resolved. The V end lost 5 bases, the J end lost 4 bases, and 23 bases lay between the germline ends. The CDR3 is made up of 17 amino acids. Germline CDR1 is SGHAT and CDR2 is FQDESV (reference sequence). The CDR3 region is CASSDISDGPLVYGYTF. CDR3 coding DNA: TGTGCCAGCAGCGACATCTCGGACGGCCCATTGGTCTATGGCTACACCTTC.

The chain carries TRBV12-3 or TRBV12-4 and TRBJ1-2, with unresolved D. V lost 2 bases, J lost 1 base, and 14 bases lay in between. This CDR3 contains 16 residues. CDR3 sequence: CASSLKAGSFNYGYTF. The CDR3 DNA is TGTGCCAGCAGTTTAAAGGCAGGAAGCTTTAACTATGGCTACACCTTC.

Only one count was recorded for this clonotype. J is TRBJ2-7 and V is TRBV29-1; 7 bases line up with TRBD2. J gave up 6 bases and V 4 bases, and 9 bases lay outside the gene matches. Germline CDR1 SQVTM, CDR2 ANQGSEA. This CDR3 is built from 13 residues. The CDR3 loop is CSVGGGDFTEQYF. The CDR3 coding sequence is TGCAGCGTTGGGGGGGGGGACTTCACCGAGCAGTACTTC.

In this sample, this clonotype turned up once. This chain connects TRBV7-2 to TRBJ2-5, with 7 bases aligning to TRBD2. Matching the DNA end better, TRBJ2-1 makes the J call doubtful. From germline, CDR1 is SGHTA and CDR2 FQGNSA. This CDR3 contains 13 residues. CDR3: CASSSWEGGGQFF. The DNA of the CDR3 is TGTGCCAGCAGCTCCTGGGAGGGCGGCGGGCAGTTCTTC.

The gene calls are TRBV6-5 and TRBJ2-5; 14 bases agree with TRBD2. Unmatched junction bases numbered 7, after V lost 6 bases and J lost 4 bases. Germline assignment: CDR1 MNHEY and CDR2 SVGAGI. The CDR3 sequence is 16 residues long. CDR3 sequence reads: CASSPSGLAGVETQYF. CDR3 bases: TGTGCCAGCAGCCCCTCGGGACTAGCGGGAGTAGAGACCCAGTACTTC.

V and J are TRBV5-4 and TRBJ2-1, with TRBD1 as a possible D gene (5 bases). V lost 3 bases and J 9 bases, leaving 25 bases between the germline ends. Per germline, CDR1 SGHNT and CDR2 YYREEE (reference sequence). CDR3 size: 17 residues. CDR3 bases: TGTGCCAGCAGCTCTGTCAGGGAATTCCTCGTCATGGGTGAGCAGTTCTTC. It translates to CASSSVREFLVMGEQFF.

This clonotype appeared a few times. The chain links TRBV11-2 to TRBJ2-5; D is perhaps TRBD2 (6 bases). Trimming stripped 5 bases from V and 4 bases from J, with 14 bases between. The germline CDR1 and CDR2 sequences are SGHAT and FQNNGV. The CDR3 consists of 14 residues. CDR3 coding DNA: TGTGCCAGCAGCCTCGGGGGTCCAAGAGAGACCCAGTACTTC. This codes for CASSLGGPRETQYF.

The chain employs TRBV20-1 and TRBJ2-3; the match to TRBD2 covers 8 bases. The trim removed 3 bases at V and 1 base at J, leaving 6 bases unmatched. Germline V gene data show CDR1 as DFQATT and CDR2 as SNEGSKA (reference sequence). The CDR3 is made up of 15 amino acids. CDR3 in amino acids: CSARTISGGTDTQYF. The CDR3 region has the DNA TGCAGTGCTAGGACGATTAGCGGGGGCACAGATACGCAGTATTTT.

This chain uses TRBV3-1 with TRBJ2-1; TRBD2 agrees at 10 bases. The CDR3 contains 16 residues. V lost 0 bases, J lost 4 bases, and 3 bases stayed unmatched. Germline V gene data show CDR1 as LGHDT and CDR2 as YNNKEL (reference sequence). The CDR3 bases are TGTGCCAGCAGCCAAGATCGGACTAGCGGTTACAATGAGCAGTTCTTC. Translated, it gives CASSQDRTSGYNEQFF.

This clonotype appeared a few times. The gene calls are TRBV10-2 and TRBJ2-5; tentative D call: TRBD1 (5 bases). The CDR3 extends over 14 amino acids. V lost 4 bases, J lost 2 bases, and 11 bases lay in between. Per the germline V gene, CDR1 is WSHSY and CDR2 is SAAADI. The CDR3 spells CASSVGHLQETQYF. The CDR3 DNA sequence: TGCGCCAGCAGTGTCGGACACTTACAAGAGACCCAGTACTTC.

V gene TRBV11-2 combines with J gene TRBJ2-7, with D unclear. CDR1 is SGHAT, CDR2 FQNNGV, per germline. The CDR3 length is 12 residues. V was shortened by 1 base and J by 6 bases, with 7 bases between the two germline ends. DNA of the CDR3: TGTGCCAGCAGCTTAGTGGGAACCGAGCAGTACTTC. Residues: CASSLVGTEQYF.

This clonotype was seen a few times. J is TRBJ2-1 and V is TRBV12-3 or TRBV12-4, with D possibly being TRBD2 (5 bases). This CDR3 has 14 amino acids. Trimming pared 5 bases from V and 10 bases from J, leaving 18 bases between. The CDR3 nucleotides are TGTGCCAGCAGTCCGCCCCCGAGGGCTGGGGAGCAGTTCTTC. It yields the protein CASSPPPRAGEQFF.

This chain uses TRBV20-1 with TRBJ2-3; D not certain. This CDR3 comprises 14 residues. The V and J ends lost 1 base and 2 bases respectively, with 10 bases between them. Germline V lookup: CDR1 DFQATT, CDR2 SNEGSKA (reference sequence). The CDR3 loop reads CSARGIALTDTQYF. The CDR3 DNA sequence: TGCAGTGCTAGAGGTATCGCCCTCACAGATACGCAGTATTTT.

This clonotype was found a few times. V and J are TRBV3-1 and TRBJ2-7; unclear D gene. V gave up 0 bases and J gave up 2 bases, with 5 bases separating them. There are 13 residues in the CDR3. Germline V CDR1 and CDR2: LGHDT, YNNKEL (reference sequence). The CDR3 loop is CASSQEATYEQYF. Written as DNA, the CDR3 is TGTGCCAGCAGCCAAGAGGCGACCTACGAGCAGTACTTC.